Below are 7 T cell receptor beta chains sequenced from a single sample in a study of long-term antiretroviral therapy in people with HIV (dated by TCRdb to between 2021 and 2024). Sequencing of the TRB variable region was done with the immunoSEQ hsTCRB v3.0 assay at survey level resolution. TCRdb retrieved this table from immuneACCESS and kept in-frame rearrangements only. Not all clones are present; in checked studies, unresolved V genes account for under half, and no reason is known for the remainder. This sample is represented by about 30,000 clones; roughly 80% of them were singletons. Roughly 9% of the sample is in the top ten clones. Source: unsorted PBMCs, taken 3 years after starting antiretroviral therapy. These receptors were obtained from a middle-aged man with HIV.

This clone has a handful of counts. V usage is TRBV2 and J usage is TRBJ1-4; D ambiguous. The V and J ends lost 3 bases and 11 bases respectively, with 10 bases between them. The germline gives CDR1 SNHLY, CDR2 FYNNEI. CDR3 length: 12 residues. CDR3 nucleotides: TGTGCCAGCAGTGACTTGGAGAGGAAACTGTTTTTT. Protein sequence: CASSDLERKLFF.

The J gene is TRBJ2-3, the V gene TRBV9; no clear D. This CDR3 is built from 16 residues. Germline V CDR1 and CDR2: SGDLS, YYNGEE. V lost 0 bases and J 2 bases, leaving 13 bases between the germline ends. DNA for the CDR3: TGTGCCAGCAGCGTAGCATCCCTACCCCCCACAGATACGCAGTATTTT. The encoded protein is CASSVASLPPTDTQYF. Together with reference TRBV9 and TRBJ2-3, the CDR3 gives the full variable domain: DSGVTQTPKHLITATGQRVTLRCSPRSGDLSVYWYQQSLDQGLQFLIQYYNGEERAKGNILERFSAQQFPDLHSELNLSSLELGDSALYFCASSVASLPPTDTQYFGPGTRLTVL.

The chain joins TRBV25-1 to TRBJ1-1; 9 bases agree with TRBD1. V shed 7 bases and J 2 bases; nucleotides not matched to a gene: 2. Germline lookup yields CDR1 MGHDK and CDR2 SYGVNS. This CDR3 is 13 amino acids long. As DNA, the CDR3 is TGTGCCAGCAAGGGACAGGGTAACACTGAAGCTTTCTTT. Translating gives CASKGQGNTEAFF.

The CDR3 is CASSTSGGTGELFF. The DNA for the CDR3 is TGTGCCAGTAGCACTAGCGGGGGCACCGGGGAGCTGTTTTTT. V is TRBV19 and J is TRBJ2-2; 11 bases agree with TRBD2. The CDR3 extends over 14 amino acids. The ends lost 6 bases at V and 4 bases at J; junction bases unmatched: 1. From germline, CDR1 is LNHDA and CDR2 SQIVND (reference sequence).

CDR3 nucleotides: TGCGCCAGCAGCCAAGGAGTGGAAGGCGCCTACGAGCAGTACTTC. The encoded protein is CASSQGVEGAYEQYF. J is TRBJ2-7 and V is TRBV4-3; D gene unclear. Germline V lookup: CDR1 LGHNA, CDR2 YSLEER. V lost 1 base and J 2 bases, leaving 12 bases between the germline ends. CDR3 size: 15 residues.

The chain is built from TRBV9 and TRBJ1-2; 7 bases agree with TRBD1. Germline lookup yields CDR1 SGDLS and CDR2 YYNGEE. Trimming removed 4 bases from V and 7 bases from J; junction bases left unmatched: 10. This CDR3 is 14 amino acids long. In nucleotides, the CDR3 is TGTGCCAGCAGCCCAGCAGGGGGGCTGGTTGGCTACACCTTC. Residues: CASSPAGGLVGYTF.

The chain uses TRBV19 and TRBJ1-5; no definite D call. The CDR3 has 15 residues. Trimming pared 10 bases from V and 4 bases from J, leaving 20 bases between. CDR1 and CDR2 from the germline V gene are LNHDA and SQIVND (reference sequence). CDR3 in DNA: TGTGCCACCACCATCGGCGAGGGCAGGAATCAGCCCCAGCATTTT. This encodes CATTIGEGRNQPQHF.